The 21 T cell receptor beta chains below come from one sample, sequenced in a study of beta chain features in type 1 diabetes. Overall study results and limits: Shorter TCRB CDR3s, moderately but significantly so, were found in Type 1 diabetes patients in all four CD4+ subsets.

No cognate antigen is known for these TCRs. All of the isolated RNA was reverse transcribed, so expressed TCRB transcripts were sequenced. Libraries were prepared by immunoSEQ multiplex PCR; TCRdb keeps only in-frame clonotypes and omits some of them. The sample lists a few hundred thousand clones; 8.5% to 10% were seen once. The specimen was central memory CD4+ T cells from blood. These TCRs come from a man aged 25-45 years with type 1 diabetes.

This clone was picked up a small number of times. V is TRBV14 and J is TRBJ2-5, with no clear D. With 0 bases removed from V and 0 bases from J, the gap between germline ends came to 14 bases. This CDR3 has 17 amino acids. Germline V gene data show CDR1 as SGHDN and CDR2 as FVKESK. CDR3 protein: CASSQEGRPVDQETQYF. The CDR3 DNA is TGTGCCAGCAGCCAAGAGGGCCGACCGGTAGACCAAGAGACCCAGTACTTC.

This clone has more than one count but fewer than ten. The junction departs from germline at one end; a sequencing error may be responsible. The chain is built from TRBV27 and TRBJ1-1; 7 bases map to TRBD1. Per germline, CDR1 MNHEY and CDR2 SMNVEV (reference sequence). This CDR3 contains 15 residues. The CDR3 loop is CASSFGAQGNPEAFF. CDR3 DNA: TGTGCCAGCAGTTTTGGGGCACAGGGGAACCCTGAAGCTTTCTTT.

The genes are TRBV4-3 and TRBJ2-1; D not certain. V lost 1 base to trimming and J lost 5 bases, with 12 bases between them. The CDR3 spans 15 residues. Germline CDR1 is LGHNA and CDR2 is YSLEER. CDR3 protein: CASSQGPGSNNEQFF. The CDR3 region has the DNA TGCGCCAGCAGCCAAGGCCCGGGCAGTAACAATGAGCAGTTCTTC.

Ten or more counts support this clone. The chain recombines TRBV27 with TRBJ2-2, with TRBD2 identical over 7 bases. Looked up from germline, CDR1 is MNHEY and CDR2 is SMNVEV (reference sequence). The ends lost 5 bases at V and 5 bases at J; junction bases unmatched: 5. The CDR3 contains 14 residues. The CDR3 loop is CASSRTSTTGELFF. The CDR3 DNA reads TGTGCCAGCAGTCGGACTAGTACGACCGGGGAGCTGTTTTTT.

This chain connects TRBV6-5 to TRBJ2-1, with D unresolved. The germline V gene has CDR1 MNHEY and CDR2 SVGAGI. CDR3 length: 11 residues. Trimming removed 2 bases from V and 10 bases from J, with 6 bases in between. The CDR3 region is CASSYGFEQFF. DNA of the CDR3: TGTGCCAGCAGTTACGGCTTCGAGCAGTTCTTC.

This clone has a handful of counts. The chain couples TRBV7-9 to TRBJ2-2; 10 positions match TRBD2. The CDR3 contains 17 residues. V lost 5 bases, J lost 2 bases, and 8 bases stayed unmatched. From germline, CDR1 is SEHNR and CDR2 FQNEAQ (reference sequence). The CDR3 is CASSGQTSGLNTGELFF. The CDR3 nucleotides are TGTGCCAGCAGCGGACAGACTAGCGGGCTAAACACCGGGGAGCTGTTTTTT.

This rearrangement joins TRBV6-1 to TRBJ2-3; D gene ambiguous. Trimming stripped 0 bases from V and 0 bases from J, with 7 bases between. The CDR3 runs 15 residues. CDR1 MNHNS and CDR2 SASEGT come from the germline V gene. The CDR3 sequence: CASSEAAQSTDTQYF. The CDR3 bases are TGTGCCAGCAGTGAAGCAGCACAAAGCACAGATACGCAGTATTTT.

Only a few counts were recorded for this clone. V and J are TRBV19 and TRBJ1-5; D is perhaps TRBD1 (5 bases). In germline, CDR1 is LNHDA, CDR2 SQIVND (reference sequence). The CDR3 has 14 amino acids. V was cut by 7 bases and J by 0 bases, with 10 bases left in between. The CDR3 nucleotides read TGTGCCAGTATGGGGGTGTATAGCAATCAGCCCCAGCATTTT. Translated: CASMGVYSNQPQHF.

This clone has ten or more counts. The chain carries TRBV10-3 and TRBJ1-2; TRBD1 matches at 8 bases. The length of the CDR3 is 15 residues. Germline V gene data show CDR1 as ENHRY and CDR2 as SYGVKD. Trimming at V came to 10 bases and at J to 5 bases, leaving 15 bases not matched to a gene. The CDR3 bases are TGTGCCACTCTCCCCCCGGACAGGGATGGTTATGGCTACACCTTC. Its translation: CATLPPDRDGYGYTF.

This clone was seen ten or more times. The chain combines TRBV5-1 with TRBJ2-6; possibly TRBD2 for D (5 bases). The CDR3 spans 15 residues. Deletions cut 0 bases from V and 4 bases from J, with 8 bases between. Per the germline V gene, CDR1 is SGHRS and CDR2 is YFSETQ. CDR3 sequence: CASSLAGNGANVLTF. For the CDR3, the DNA is TGCGCCAGCAGCTTGGCCGGGAACGGGGCCAACGTCCTGACTTTC.

The chain carries TRBV7-9 and TRBJ2-5, with a tentative D call TRBD1 (5 bases). Germline V gene sequence: CDR1 SEHNR, CDR2 FQNEAQ (reference sequence). V was trimmed by 5 bases and J by 6 bases, leaving 13 bases between them. This CDR3 has 13 residues. The CDR3 nucleotides are TGTGCCAGCAGCGTTGGCAGGGCGAAGACCCAGTACTTC. This gives the protein CASSVGRAKTQYF.

This clone was detected only a few times. The chain is built from TRBV27 and TRBJ1-5; D unclear. V was pared by 2 bases and J by 5 bases, with 10 bases between. Germline CDR1 MNHEY, CDR2 SMNVEV (reference sequence). This CDR3 spans 14 amino acids. In DNA, the CDR3 is TGTGCCAGCAGTTTAATTGGCGGGGATCAGCCCCAGCATTTT. Translated: CASSLIGGDQPQHF.

The chain recombines TRBV5-4 with TRBJ2-5; D is uncertain. V lost 3 bases to trimming and J lost 1 base, with 13 bases between them. The CDR3 loop spans 15 amino acids. CDR1 and CDR2 (germline): SGHNT, YYREEE (reference sequence). In DNA, the CDR3 is TGTGCCAGCAGCTCCCTAGGACGGAGCCAAGAGACCCAGTACTTC. This sequence encodes CASSSLGRSQETQYF.

This clone appeared a single time. CDR3 region: CASSLEGAGVGTEAFF. The CDR3 region has the DNA TGTGCCAGCAGCTTAGAGGGTGCAGGGGTGGGCACTGAAGCTTTCTTT. The chain carries TRBV7-8 and TRBJ1-1; weak D call: TRBD1 (6 bases). Per germline, CDR1 SGHVS and CDR2 FQNEAQ. Trimming shortened V by 1 base and J by 4 bases, and 16 bases separated the two germline ends. CDR3 length: 16 residues.

In the case of this clone: Other DNA variants within this sample encode the same CDR3. The V and J genes are TRBV12-5 and TRBJ2-5, with D hard to call. This CDR3 comprises 12 residues. Germline V CDR1 and CDR2: LGHNT, FRNRAP. The V end was cut by 1 base, the J end by 7 bases, with 7 bases between. This chain's CDR3 is CASGLGERTQYF. CDR3 DNA: TGTGCTAGTGGTTTGGGTGAGAGGACCCAGTACTTC.

This clone was observed many times. The CDR3 region is CASRRGTGSSETQYF. In DNA form, the CDR3 reads TGTGCCAGCAGGCGGGGGACAGGGTCATCAGAGACCCAGTACTTC. The chain employs TRBV7-9 and TRBJ2-5, with TRBD1 identical over 9 bases. The V and J ends lost 6 bases and 4 bases, in that order; junction bases with no gene match: 9. The length of the CDR3 is 15 residues. Germline V gene sequence: CDR1 SEHNR, CDR2 FQNEAQ (reference sequence).

V usage is TRBV19 and J usage is TRBJ2-6; D is possibly TRBD2 (6 bases). The germline V gene has CDR1 LNHDA and CDR2 SQIVND (reference sequence). Trimming shortened V by 4 bases and J by 4 bases, and 11 bases separated the two germline ends. The CDR3 spans 15 residues. CDR3 amino acids: CASSSGGDGANVLTF. As DNA, the CDR3 is TGTGCCAGTAGTAGTGGAGGGGACGGGGCCAACGTCCTGACTTTC.

The sample holds a few counts of this clone. The V call is TRBV7-8, the J call TRBJ2-3, with a tentative D call TRBD1 (5 bases). V was pared by 0 bases and J by 2 bases, with 12 bases between. The CDR3 spans 16 residues. The germline gives CDR1 SGHVS, CDR2 FQNEAQ. The CDR3 DNA is TGTGCCAGCAGCTTAGCTGGAACAGGCCTCACAGATACGCAGTATTTT. Translated: CASSLAGTGLTDTQYF.

This clone was recorded a few times. The rearrangement joins TRBV4-1 to TRBJ1-5, with no clear D. Germline CDR1 is MGHRA and CDR2 is YSYEKL. The CDR3 runs 15 residues. V lost 1 base and J 11 bases, leaving 18 bases between the germline ends. CDR3 sequence (DNA): TGCGCCAGCAGCCAAGGAGTTTGGGCGTTAGCTGCCCAGCATTTT. It encodes CASSQGVWALAAQHF.

The V and J genes are TRBV18 and TRBJ2-3; D call uncertain. Trimming pared 4 bases from V and 6 bases from J, leaving 11 bases between. The CDR3 has 13 residues. In germline, CDR1 is KGHSH, CDR2 LQKENI. The CDR3: CASSLHPLDTQYF. Written as DNA, the CDR3 is TGTGCCAGCTCACTCCATCCATTGGATACGCAGTATTTT. Looking up the rest from reference TRBV18 and TRBJ2-3 gives the full variable domain: NAGVMQNPRHLVRRRGQEARLRCSPMKGHSHVYWYRQLPEEGLKFMVYLQKENIIDESGMPKERFSAEFPKEGPSILRIQQVVRGDSAAYFCASSLHPLDTQYFGPGTRLTVL.

This clone was counted only a few times. The rearrangement joins TRBV21-1 to TRBJ1-6. TRBV21-1 is assigned pseudogene status. The CDR3 consists of 15 residues. In nucleotides, the CDR3 is TGTGCCAGCAGCTTTCGGGACGCGGTTAATTCACCCCTCCACTTT. Protein product: CASSFRDAVNSPLHF.